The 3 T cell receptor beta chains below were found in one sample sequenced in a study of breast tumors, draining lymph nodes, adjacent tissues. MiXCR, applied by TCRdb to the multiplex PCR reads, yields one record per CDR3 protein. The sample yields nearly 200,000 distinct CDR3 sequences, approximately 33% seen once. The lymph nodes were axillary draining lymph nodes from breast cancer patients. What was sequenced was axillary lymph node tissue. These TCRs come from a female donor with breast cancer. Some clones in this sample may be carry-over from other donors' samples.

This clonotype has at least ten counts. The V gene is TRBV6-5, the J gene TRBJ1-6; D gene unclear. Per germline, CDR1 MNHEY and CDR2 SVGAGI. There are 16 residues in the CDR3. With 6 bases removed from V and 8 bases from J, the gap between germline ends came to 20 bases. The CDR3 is CASSHRREYTDSPLHF. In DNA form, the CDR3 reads TGTGCCAGCAGCCATCGAAGGGAATATACGGATTCACCCCTCCACTTT.

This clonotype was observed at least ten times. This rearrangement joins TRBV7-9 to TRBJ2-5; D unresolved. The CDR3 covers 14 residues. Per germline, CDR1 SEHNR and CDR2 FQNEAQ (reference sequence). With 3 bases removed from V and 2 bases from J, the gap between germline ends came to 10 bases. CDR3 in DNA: TGTGCCAGCAGCTTGTCCCTGGCTCAAGAGACCCAGTACTTC. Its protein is CASSLSLAQETQYF.

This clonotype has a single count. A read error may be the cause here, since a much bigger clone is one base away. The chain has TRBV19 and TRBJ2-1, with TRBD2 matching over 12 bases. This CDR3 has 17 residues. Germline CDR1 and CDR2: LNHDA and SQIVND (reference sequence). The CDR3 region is CASPLAGGPNRGNEQSF. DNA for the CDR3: TGTGCCAGCCCGCTAGCGGGAGGGCCCAACCGGGGTAATGAGCAGTCCTTC.